The TCR beta chain described here comes from a study of neurological immune-mediated disorders. Study results and limitations: Across subjects, expanded clones had no CDR3 amino acid sequences in common, pointing to private repertoires in all groups.

The time point denotes: longitudinal time-point 2. This CDR3 has 15 amino acids. CDR1 is SGHRS, CDR2 YFSETQ, per germline. V lost 0 bases to trimming and J lost 8 bases, with 15 bases between them. 5'RACE employing 10-nucleotide random UMIs yielded the cDNA. The output of every sequencing run, over 190 million TCR-beta sequences, came from 15-18 subjects. TCRdb passed the 5' RACE reads through MiXCR, listing each CDR3 protein once. The sample lists tens of thousands of distinct CDR3 sequences; roughly an eighth were seen once. On this clonotype itself: The antigen remains unidentified.

This TCR came from a female donor with HTLV-1-associated myelopathy (HAM/TSP). The chain couples TRBV5-1 to TRBJ2-1, with D possibly matching TRBD1 (5 bases). Sample: PBMCs. CDR3 coding DNA: TGCGCCAGCAGCTTGGATGGGGCTAGGGGTGATGAGCAGTTCTTC. Translating it yields CASSLDGARGDEQFF.